In this sample, the clone carrying this TCR beta chain turned up a few times. The antigen is undetermined. The data originate from a study of cytomegalovirus exposure and HLA in healthy donors. Study as a whole: Early released data comprised around 80 million unique TCRs from HLA-typed donors. Genetic ancestry analysis placed approximately 78% of the 398 donors that were genotyped in the Caucasian-associated cluster.

Study-wide findings and caveats: One variant, a missense change in DCLRE1C, was linked in a later analysis to TCR beta V- and J-gene trimming. The study recorded 150 to 200 TCR beta chains that were cytomegalovirus-associated.

The primer mix had 60 Vbeta and 13 Jbeta primers. The repertoire was sequenced with immunoSEQ multiplex PCR; TCRdb's copy has only in-frame clones and lacks some. The table records 110,000 or so clones, approximately 67% of them present only once. Germline values: CDR1 SEHNR, CDR2 FQNEAQ (reference sequence). V was shortened by 6 bases and J by 10 bases, with 18 bases between the two germline ends. The CDR3 extends over 13 amino acids. The rearrangement joins TRBV7-9 to TRBJ2-5; TRBD2 is a possible D gene (5 bases). The clonotype comes from a man younger than 30 in good health and CMV-seropositive. Source material: PBMCs. CDR3 in DNA: TGTGCCAGCAGTCCTACAAGCGCGGGCCTCCAGTACTTC. Translation: CASSPTSAGLQYF.